The 27 T cell receptor beta chains in this list originate from one sample, sequenced in a study of blood T cell repertoires in COVID-19. Assay used: immunoSEQ multiplex PCR; TCRdb lists only in-frame clones, some missing. The profile shows some 530,000 clones, more than 85% of them singletons. The material sequenced was PBMCs or T cells enriched from blood (not recorded which). Source of these receptors: a woman aged 60-75 years who had recovered from COVID-19.

The rearrangement uses TRBV7-7 and TRBJ2-1; 7 positions agree with TRBD2. There are 14 residues in the CDR3. Germline CDR1 SSHAT, CDR2 FNYEAQ (reference sequence). V dropped 5 bases and J dropped 8; count of bases not matched to a gene: 9. The CDR3 protein is CASSPMGGGDEQFF. CDR3 DNA: TGTGCCAGCAGCCCGATGGGGGGAGGGGATGAGCAGTTCTTC.

This clone showed up just once. The chain carries TRBV5-1 and TRBJ1-1; tentatively, D is TRBD1 (6 bases). The CDR3 is 14 residues long. The V gene's germline CDR1 is SGHRS and CDR2 YFSETQ. Trimming took 4 bases from V and 2 from J, leaving 12 bases between them. CDR3 amino acids: CASSLWTVNTEAFF. CDR3 sequence (DNA): TGCGCCAGCAGCCTATGGACAGTAAACACTGAAGCTTTCTTT.

The CDR3 is CASSRTGRGTDTQYF. In nucleotides, the CDR3 is TGTGCCAGCTCCAGGACAGGGCGGGGCACAGATACGCAGTATTTT. This chain connects TRBV27 to TRBJ2-3, with 8 nucleotides matching TRBD1. This CDR3 spans 15 amino acids. Per the germline V gene, CDR1 is MNHEY and CDR2 is SMNVEV (reference sequence). J was trimmed by 1 base and V by 8 bases; bases with no gene match: 8.

The gene calls are TRBV5-4 and TRBJ1-2, with D uncertain. The V and J ends lost 4 bases and 2 bases respectively, with 12 bases between them. The CDR3 spans 14 residues. Looked up from germline, CDR1 is SGHNT and CDR2 is YYREEE (reference sequence). Written as DNA, the CDR3 is TGTGCCAGCAGCCTATACGGAGGCAACTATGGCTACACCTTC. It encodes CASSLYGGNYGYTF.

The V and J genes are TRBV5-1 and TRBJ2-1, with D perhaps matching TRBD1 (5 bases). Germline-derived CDR1 and CDR2 are SGHRS and YFSETQ. This CDR3 contains 14 residues. Trimming removed 4 bases at V and 8 bases at J, with 16 bases between. The CDR3 spells CASSHRQPGDEQFF. In nucleotides, the CDR3 is TGCGCCAGCAGCCATCGACAGCCTGGGGATGAGCAGTTCTTC.

For this clone: At one end the junction does not follow the germline gene, possibly because of a read error. The gene calls are TRBV11-2 and TRBJ1-2, with 7 bases aligning to TRBD1. The CDR3 is made up of 12 amino acids. Germline loops: CDR1 SGHAT, CDR2 FQNNGV. CDR3: CASSRDRFQAFF. The CDR3 bases are TGTGCCAGCAGCCGGGACAGATTTCAGGCATTTTTC.

The chain couples TRBV11-2 to TRBJ1-3, with 9 bases lining up with TRBD1. The V segment lost 2 bases and the J segment 4 bases; nucleotides outside the gene matches: 9. Germline V gene lookup returns CDR1 SGHAT and CDR2 FQNNGV. This CDR3 has 17 amino acids. Here the CDR3 reads CASSLRVGGQGGNTIYF. The DNA for the CDR3 is TGTGCCAGCAGCTTACGAGTGGGGGGACAGGGAGGAAACACCATATATTTT. Filled out from reference TRBV11-2 and TRBJ1-3, the complete variable domain reads EAGVAQSPRYKIIEKRQSVAFWCNPISGHATLYWYQQILGQGPKLLIQFQNNGVVDDSQLPKDRFSAERLKGVDSTLKIQPAKLEDSAVYLCASSLRVGGQGGNTIYFGEGSWLTVV.

V is TRBV5-1 and J is TRBJ1-1; no definite D call. CDR1 and CDR2 from the germline V gene are SGHRS and YFSETQ. Trimming took off 0 bases at V and 1 base at J, with 7 bases between the two ends. The CDR3 has 14 residues. The CDR3 region has the DNA TGCGCCAGCAGCTTGGCTCAGGCGAACACTGAAGCTTTCTTT. It codes for CASSLAQANTEAFF.

This chain connects TRBV5-1 to TRBJ2-3; D not resolved. Trimming took off 2 bases at V and 5 bases at J, with 6 bases between the two ends. The CDR3 has 12 amino acids. Germline-derived CDR1 and CDR2 are SGHRS and YFSETQ. The CDR3 loop reads CASSLSQDTQYF. CDR3 coding DNA: TGCGCCAGCAGCTTATCACAAGATACGCAGTATTTT.

This chain connects TRBV4-1 to TRBJ2-3; 11 bases line up with TRBD2. Germline assignment: CDR1 MGHRA and CDR2 YSYEKL. CDR3 length equals 16 residues. V trimming: 3 bases; J trimming: 5 bases; junction bases outside the gene matches: 7. The DNA of the CDR3 is TGCGCCAGCAGCCAGTCACTAGCGGGGGTTAGAGATACGCAGTATTTT. Translating gives CASSQSLAGVRDTQYF.

The chain recombines TRBV30 with TRBJ2-7, with 7 nucleotides matching TRBD2. CDR3 length: 14 amino acids. Looked up from germline, CDR1 is GTSNPN and CDR2 is SVGIG (reference sequence). J lost 4 bases, V lost 0 bases, and 6 bases had no gene match. CDR3 sequence reads: CAWSVGGGGYEQYF. CDR3 bases: TGTGCCTGGAGTGTAGGTGGGGGAGGGTACGAGCAGTACTTC.

This rearrangement joins TRBV6-5 to TRBJ1-6; possible D gene TRBD1, 5 bases. CDR3 length: 16 residues. Germline CDR1 is MNHEY and CDR2 is SVGAGI. Trimming took 4 bases from V and 0 from J, leaving 10 bases between them. The CDR3 protein is CASSLVRGSYNSPLHF. CDR3 DNA sequence: TGTGCCAGCAGTTTGGTTAGGGGCTCCTATAATTCACCCCTCCACTTT.

The chain employs TRBV4-2 and TRBJ1-1; perhaps TRBD1 as D (6 bases). The V gene lost 0 bases and the J gene lost 1 base, with 9 bases spanning the gap. The CDR3 contains 15 residues. CDR1 is LGHNA, CDR2 YNFKEQ, per germline. CDR3 DNA sequence: TGTGCCAGCAGCCAAGACACAGGGACGAACACTGAAGCTTTCTTT. This gives the protein CASSQDTGTNTEAFF.

V is TRBV6-5 and J is TRBJ1-5, with 7 nucleotides matching TRBD1. V dropped 6 bases and J dropped 7; count of bases not matched to a gene: 9. The germline CDR1 and CDR2 sequences are MNHEY and SVGAGI. The CDR3 length is 14 residues. CDR3 coding DNA: TGTGCCAGCAGATTGACAGGGCCCATGCAGCCCCAGCATTTT. It specifies CASRLTGPMQPQHF.

This clone showed up just a few times. The chain links TRBV12-5 to TRBJ2-1; TRBD1 matches 8 bases. The CDR3 covers 15 residues. V shed 3 bases, J shed 2 bases, and the junction held 3 bases outside the gene matches. Looked up from germline, CDR1 is LGHNT and CDR2 is FRNRAP. The CDR3 DNA sequence: TGTGCTAGTGGTTTACTACAGGGGGCCTACAATGAGCAGTTCTTC. As protein: CASGLLQGAYNEQFF.

This sequence joins TRBV29-1 and TRBJ2-1; 10 positions agree with TRBD1. V dropped 8 bases and J dropped 4; count of bases not matched to a gene: 5. CDR1 SQVTM and CDR2 ANQGSEA come from the germline V gene. The CDR3 is made up of 13 amino acids. The CDR3 DNA follows: TGCAGCACATGGACAGGGGGTTACAATGAGCAGTTCTTC. Amino acid sequence: CSTWTGGYNEQFF.

J is TRBJ1-3 and V is TRBV12-3 or TRBV12-4, with D unresolved. The length of the CDR3 is 13 residues. V dropped 4 bases and J dropped 5 bases, with 9 bases sitting between them. CDR3 protein: CASSWADRNTIYF. CDR3 nucleotides: TGTGCCAGCAGTTGGGCCGATCGAAACACCATATATTTT.

This clone was counted ten times or more. The rearrangement links TRBV2 to TRBJ2-7; D is unresolved. Per germline, CDR1 SNHLY and CDR2 FYNNEI. CDR3 length: 13 residues. Trimming took off 2 bases at V and 3 bases at J, with 8 bases between the two ends. The CDR3 here is CASSENSFYEQYV. Written as DNA, the CDR3 is TGTGCCAGCAGTGAAAACAGTTTCTACGAGCAGTACGTC.

The CDR3: CAWHRGGPTEAFF. Here the CDR3 DNA reads TGTGCCTGGCACAGGGGGGGACCCACTGAAGCTTTCTTT. The chain is built from TRBV30 and TRBJ1-1; 8 positions agree with TRBD1. Germline CDR1 and CDR2: GTSNPN and SVGIG (reference sequence). V was clipped by 5 bases and J by 4 bases; unmatched bases: 6. This CDR3 spans 13 amino acids.

The rearrangement uses TRBV27 and TRBJ1-6; D gene ambiguous. With 3 bases removed from V and 6 bases from J, the gap between germline ends came to 6 bases. Germline V gene data show CDR1 as MNHEY and CDR2 as SMNVEV (reference sequence). This CDR3 contains 13 residues. The CDR3 bases are TGTGCCAGCAGTTTTAAAATTAATTCACCCCTCCACTTT. Protein: CASSFKINSPLHF.

This clone has only a few counts. The rearrangement uses TRBV12-5 and TRBJ1-5, with 9 positions matching TRBD1. The CDR3 has 16 amino acids. The ends lost 1 base at V and 4 bases at J; junction bases unmatched: 5. Germline CDR1 reads LGHNT; CDR2 reads FRNRAP. Here the CDR3 reads CASGLGGTGRNQPQHF. The CDR3 DNA sequence: TGTGCTAGTGGTTTGGGGGGGACAGGGCGAAATCAGCCCCAGCATTTT.

Worth noting for this clone: At one end, the junction sequence differs from germline, possibly due to a read error. The chain joins TRBV3-1 (or the pseudogene TRBV3-2) to TRBJ1-1; 7 positions match TRBD1. The germline V gene encodes CDR1 LGHDT and CDR2 YNNKEL (reference sequence). The CDR3 loop spans 12 amino acids. The CDR3 region has the DNA TGTGCCAGCAGCGAAGGGACAGCTGAGGCTTTCTTT. Translated, it gives CASSEGTAEAFF.

V is TRBV4-1 and J is TRBJ2-2; D might be TRBD1 (5 bases). Between the trimmed V and J ends, which lost 2 bases and 1 base, there was a span of 8 bases. Germline CDR1 and CDR2: MGHRA and YSYEKL. The CDR3 sequence is 15 residues long. CDR3 loop: CASSQLDRNTGELFF. The CDR3 DNA reads as TGCGCCAGCAGCCAACTCGACAGGAACACCGGGGAGCTGTTTTTT.

The chain has TRBV6-2 or TRBV6-3 and TRBJ2-7; D unresolved. Per germline, CDR1 MNHEY and CDR2 SVGEGT. Trimming removed 6 bases at V and 2 bases at J, with 11 bases between. This CDR3 region has 13 residues. This CDR3 reads CASSRRGPYEQYV. CDR3 bases: TGTGCCAGCAGCCGCCGAGGCCCCTACGAGCAGTACGTC.

V gene TRBV5-1 combines with J gene TRBJ2-3; 8 bases line up with TRBD2. J lost 0 bases, V lost 0 bases, and 12 bases had no gene match. Germline V lookup: CDR1 SGHRS, CDR2 YFSETQ. There are 19 residues in the CDR3. In DNA, the CDR3 is TGCGCCAGCAGCTTGGCCGGTCCCCCGGGGGGGGTCAGCACAGATACGCAGTATTTT. It translates to CASSLAGPPGGVSTDTQYF. The whole variable domain, remainder taken from reference TRBV5-1 and TRBJ2-3, is KAGVTQTPRYLIKTRGQQVTLSCSPISGHRSVSWYQQTPGQGLQFLFEYFSETQRNKGNFPGRFSGRQFSNSRSEMNVSTLELGDSALYLCASSLAGPPGGVSTDTQYFGPGTRLTVL.

This chain joins TRBV18 and TRBJ2-1, with 12 bases matching TRBD2. Losses at the gene ends were 8 bases for V and 7 bases for J; bases not matched to a gene: 9. Germline CDR1 reads KGHSH; CDR2 reads LQKENI. The CDR3 totals 15 residues. In nucleotides, the CDR3 is TGTGCCAGCACGATGACTAGCGGGGGCATGAATGAGCAGTTCTTC. This encodes CASTMTSGGMNEQFF.

The genes are TRBV10-2 and TRBJ1-3; D unclear. V was cut by 3 bases and J by 6 bases, with 9 bases left in between. Germline loops: CDR1 WSHSY, CDR2 SAAADI. This CDR3 is 13 amino acids long. CDR3 sequence (DNA): TGCGCCAGCAGTGAACACCAGGAAAACACCATATATTTT. Translated: CASSEHQENTIYF.